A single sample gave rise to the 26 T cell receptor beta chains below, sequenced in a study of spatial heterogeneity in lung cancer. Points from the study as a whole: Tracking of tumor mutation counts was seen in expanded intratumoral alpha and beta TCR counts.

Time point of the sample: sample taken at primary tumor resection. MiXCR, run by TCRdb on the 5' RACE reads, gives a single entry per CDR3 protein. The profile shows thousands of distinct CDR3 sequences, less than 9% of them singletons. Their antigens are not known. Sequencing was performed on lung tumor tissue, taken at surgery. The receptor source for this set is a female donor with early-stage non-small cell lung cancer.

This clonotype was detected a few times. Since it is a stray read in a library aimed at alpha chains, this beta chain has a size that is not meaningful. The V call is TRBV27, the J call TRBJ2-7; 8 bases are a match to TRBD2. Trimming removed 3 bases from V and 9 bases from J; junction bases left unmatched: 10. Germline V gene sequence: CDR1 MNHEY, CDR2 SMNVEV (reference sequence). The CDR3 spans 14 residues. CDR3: CASSLAGGVLWQYF. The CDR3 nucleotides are TGTGCCAGCAGTTTGGCGGGAGGCGTCCTCTGGCAGTACTTC.

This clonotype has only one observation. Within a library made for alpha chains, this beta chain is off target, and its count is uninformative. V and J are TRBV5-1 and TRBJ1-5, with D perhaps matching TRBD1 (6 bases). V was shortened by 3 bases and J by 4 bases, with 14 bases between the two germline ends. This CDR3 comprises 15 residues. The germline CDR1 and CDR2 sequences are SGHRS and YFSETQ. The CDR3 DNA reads TGCGCCAGCAGCTCAAACCGGGACAAAAATCAGCCCCAGCATTTT. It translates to CASSSNRDKNQPQHF.

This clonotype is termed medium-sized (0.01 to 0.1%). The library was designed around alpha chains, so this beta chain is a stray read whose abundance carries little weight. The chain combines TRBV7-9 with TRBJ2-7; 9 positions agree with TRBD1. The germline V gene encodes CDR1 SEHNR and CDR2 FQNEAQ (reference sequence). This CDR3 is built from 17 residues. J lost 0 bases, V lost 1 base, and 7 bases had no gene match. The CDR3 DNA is TGTGCCAGCAGCTTAGACCAGGGACAGGGCAACTCCTACGAGCAGTACTTC. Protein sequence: CASSLDQGQGNSYEQYF.

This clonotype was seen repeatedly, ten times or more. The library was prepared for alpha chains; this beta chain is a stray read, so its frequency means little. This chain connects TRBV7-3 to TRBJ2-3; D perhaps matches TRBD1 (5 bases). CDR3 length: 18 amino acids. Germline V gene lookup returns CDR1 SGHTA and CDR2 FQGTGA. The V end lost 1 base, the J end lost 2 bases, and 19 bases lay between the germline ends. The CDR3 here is CASSLNGVWAGNTDTQYF. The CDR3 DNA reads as TGTGCCAGCAGCTTAAACGGTGTGTGGGCAGGGAACACAGATACGCAGTATTTT.

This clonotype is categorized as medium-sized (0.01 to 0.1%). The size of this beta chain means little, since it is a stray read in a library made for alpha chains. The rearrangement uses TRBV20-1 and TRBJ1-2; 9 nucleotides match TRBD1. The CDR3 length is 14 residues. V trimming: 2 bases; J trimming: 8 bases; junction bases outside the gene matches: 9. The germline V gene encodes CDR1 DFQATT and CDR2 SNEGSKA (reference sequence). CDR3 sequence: CSARPRDRVKGYTF. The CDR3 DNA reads TGCAGTGCTAGACCCCGGGACAGGGTAAAAGGCTACACCTTC.

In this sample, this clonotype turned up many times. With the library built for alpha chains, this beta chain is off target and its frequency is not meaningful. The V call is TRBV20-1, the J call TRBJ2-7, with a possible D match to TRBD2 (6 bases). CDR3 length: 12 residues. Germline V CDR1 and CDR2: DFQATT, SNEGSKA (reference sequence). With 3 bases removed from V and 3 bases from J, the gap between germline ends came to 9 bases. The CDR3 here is CSARTRGYEQYF. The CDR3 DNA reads TGCAGTGCTAGGACTAGGGGCTACGAGCAGTACTTC.

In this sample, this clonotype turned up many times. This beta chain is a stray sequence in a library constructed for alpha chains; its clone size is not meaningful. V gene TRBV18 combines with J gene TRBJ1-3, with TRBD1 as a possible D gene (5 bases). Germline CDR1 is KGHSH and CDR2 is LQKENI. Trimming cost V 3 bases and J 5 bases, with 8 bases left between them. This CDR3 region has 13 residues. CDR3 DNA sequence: TGTGCCAGCTCACCGGACACTCGAAACACCATATATTTT. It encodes CASSPDTRNTIYF.

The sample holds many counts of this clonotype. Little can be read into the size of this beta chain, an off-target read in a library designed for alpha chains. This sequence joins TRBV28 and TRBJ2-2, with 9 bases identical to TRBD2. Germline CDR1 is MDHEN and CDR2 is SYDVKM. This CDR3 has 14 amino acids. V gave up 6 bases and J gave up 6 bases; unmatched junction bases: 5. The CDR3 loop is CASRVAGAAGELFF. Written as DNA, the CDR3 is TGTGCCAGCAGGGTAGCGGGGGCGGCCGGGGAGCTGTTTTTT.

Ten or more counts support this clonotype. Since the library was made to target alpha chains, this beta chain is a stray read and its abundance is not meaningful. The chain's CDR3 is CATSGASGTGELFF. In DNA, the CDR3 is TGTGCGACTAGCGGGGCTTCGGGGACCGGGGAGCTGTTTTTT. The chain recombines TRBV12-3 or TRBV12-4 with TRBJ2-2; 11 nucleotides agree with TRBD2. This CDR3 region has 14 residues.

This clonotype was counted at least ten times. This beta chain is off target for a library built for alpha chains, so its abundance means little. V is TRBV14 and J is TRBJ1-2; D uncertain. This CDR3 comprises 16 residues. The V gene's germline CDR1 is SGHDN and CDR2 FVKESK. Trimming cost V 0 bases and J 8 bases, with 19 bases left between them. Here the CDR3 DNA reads TGTGCCAGCAGCCAAGATCCTCATGGGTTCCTCGGAGGCTACACCTTC. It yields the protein CASSQDPHGFLGGYTF.

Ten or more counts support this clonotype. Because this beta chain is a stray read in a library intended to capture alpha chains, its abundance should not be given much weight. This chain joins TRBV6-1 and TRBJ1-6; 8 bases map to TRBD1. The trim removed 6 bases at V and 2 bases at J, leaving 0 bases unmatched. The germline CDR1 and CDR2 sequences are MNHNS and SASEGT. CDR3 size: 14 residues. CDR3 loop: CASRQGAYNSPLHF. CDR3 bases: TGTGCCAGCAGACAGGGGGCCTATAATTCACCCCTCCACTTT.

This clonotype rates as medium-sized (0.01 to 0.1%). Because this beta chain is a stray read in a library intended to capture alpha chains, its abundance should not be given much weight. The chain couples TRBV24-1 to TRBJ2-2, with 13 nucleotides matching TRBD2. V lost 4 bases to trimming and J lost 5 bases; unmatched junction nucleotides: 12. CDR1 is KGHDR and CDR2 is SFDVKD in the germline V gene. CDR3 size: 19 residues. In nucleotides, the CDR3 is TGTGCCACCAGTGACTCCGGACTAGCGGGAGTGATTCGTACCGGGGAGCTGTTTTTT. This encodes CATSDSGLAGVIRTGELFF.

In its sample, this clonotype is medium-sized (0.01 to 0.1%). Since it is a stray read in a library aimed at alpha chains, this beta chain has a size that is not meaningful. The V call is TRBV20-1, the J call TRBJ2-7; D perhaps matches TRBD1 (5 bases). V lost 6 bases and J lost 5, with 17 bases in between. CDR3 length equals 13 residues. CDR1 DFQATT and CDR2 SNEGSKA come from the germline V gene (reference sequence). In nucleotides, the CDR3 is TGCAGTGCCCTCAAACCCCCAGGGAACGAGCAGTACTTC. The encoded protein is CSALKPPGNEQYF.

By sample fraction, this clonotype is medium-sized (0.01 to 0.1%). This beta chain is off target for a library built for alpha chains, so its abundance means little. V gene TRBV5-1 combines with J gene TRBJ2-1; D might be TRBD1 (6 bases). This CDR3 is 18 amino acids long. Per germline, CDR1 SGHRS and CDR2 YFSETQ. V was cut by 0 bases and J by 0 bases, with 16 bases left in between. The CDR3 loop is CASSLAPQGISSYNEQFF. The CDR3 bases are TGCGCCAGCAGCTTGGCCCCACAGGGAATTAGCTCCTACAATGAGCAGTTCTTC.

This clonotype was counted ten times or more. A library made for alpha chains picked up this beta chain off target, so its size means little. The CDR3 sequence is CASNQRTGGENEQFF. As DNA, the CDR3 is TGCGCCAGCAACCAGAGGACAGGGGGCGAGAATGAGCAGTTCTTC. The chain carries TRBV5-1 and TRBJ2-1; TRBD1 aligns across 11 bases. From germline, CDR1 is SGHRS and CDR2 YFSETQ. The CDR3 has 15 amino acids. V shed 6 bases and J 7 bases; nucleotides not matched to a gene: 9. Combining the CDR3 with reference TRBV5-1 and TRBJ2-1 gives the whole variable domain KAGVTQTPRYLIKTRGQQVTLSCSPISGHRSVSWYQQTPGQGLQFLFEYFSETQRNKGNFPGRFSGRQFSNSRSEMNVSTLELGDSALYLCASNQRTGGENEQFFGPGTRLTVL.

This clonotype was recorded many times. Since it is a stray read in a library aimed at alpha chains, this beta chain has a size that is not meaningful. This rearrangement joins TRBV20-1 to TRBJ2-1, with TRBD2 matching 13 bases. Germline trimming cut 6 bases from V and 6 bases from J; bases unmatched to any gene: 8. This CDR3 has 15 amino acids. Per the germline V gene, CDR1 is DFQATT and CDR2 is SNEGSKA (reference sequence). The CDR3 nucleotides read TGCAGTGCACCCAGGACTAGCGGGAGTTTCAATGAGCAGTTCTTC. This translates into CSAPRTSGSFNEQFF.

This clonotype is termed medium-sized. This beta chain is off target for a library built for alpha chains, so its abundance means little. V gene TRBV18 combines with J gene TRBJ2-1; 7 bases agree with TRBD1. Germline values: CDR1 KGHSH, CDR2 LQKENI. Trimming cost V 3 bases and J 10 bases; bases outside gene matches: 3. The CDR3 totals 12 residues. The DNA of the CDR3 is TGTGCCAGCTCACCTGGCAGGGGGGAGCAGTTCTTC. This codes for CASSPGRGEQFF.

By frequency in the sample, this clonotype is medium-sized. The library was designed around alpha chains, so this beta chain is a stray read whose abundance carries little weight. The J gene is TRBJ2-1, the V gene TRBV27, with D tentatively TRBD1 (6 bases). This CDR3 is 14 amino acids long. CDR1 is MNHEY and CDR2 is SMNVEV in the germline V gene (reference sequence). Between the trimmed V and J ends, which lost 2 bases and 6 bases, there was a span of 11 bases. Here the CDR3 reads CASSLVRGGNEQFF. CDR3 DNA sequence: TGTGCCAGCAGTTTAGTCAGGGGCGGCAATGAGCAGTTCTTC.

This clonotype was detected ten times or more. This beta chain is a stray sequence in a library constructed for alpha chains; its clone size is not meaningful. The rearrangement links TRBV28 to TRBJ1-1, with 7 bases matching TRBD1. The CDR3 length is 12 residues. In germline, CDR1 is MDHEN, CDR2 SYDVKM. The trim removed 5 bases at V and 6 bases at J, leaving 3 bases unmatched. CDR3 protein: CASSQTGSEAFF. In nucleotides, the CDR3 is TGTGCCAGCAGTCAGACAGGGTCTGAAGCTTTCTTT.

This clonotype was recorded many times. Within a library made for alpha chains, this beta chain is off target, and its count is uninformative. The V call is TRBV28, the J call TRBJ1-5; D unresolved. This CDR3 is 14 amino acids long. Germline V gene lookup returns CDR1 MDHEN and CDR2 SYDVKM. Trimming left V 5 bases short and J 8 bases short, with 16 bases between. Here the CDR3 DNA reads TGTGCCAGCAGTACGATCGTGGCCACTAAGCCCCAGCATTTT. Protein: CASSTIVATKPQHF.

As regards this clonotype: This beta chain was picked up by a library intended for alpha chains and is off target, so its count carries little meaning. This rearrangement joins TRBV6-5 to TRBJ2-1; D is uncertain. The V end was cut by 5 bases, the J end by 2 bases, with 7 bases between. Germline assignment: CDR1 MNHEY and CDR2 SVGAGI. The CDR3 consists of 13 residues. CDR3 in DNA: TGTGCCAGCAGTCGTCAGCCCTACAATGAGCAGTTCTTC. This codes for CASSRQPYNEQFF.

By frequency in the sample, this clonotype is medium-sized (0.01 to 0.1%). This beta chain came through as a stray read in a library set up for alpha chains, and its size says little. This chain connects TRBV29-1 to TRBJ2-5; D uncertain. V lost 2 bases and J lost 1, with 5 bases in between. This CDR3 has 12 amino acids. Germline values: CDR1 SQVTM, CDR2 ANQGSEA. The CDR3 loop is CSVEQRQETQYF. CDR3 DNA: TGCAGCGTTGAACAGCGCCAAGAGACCCAGTACTTC.

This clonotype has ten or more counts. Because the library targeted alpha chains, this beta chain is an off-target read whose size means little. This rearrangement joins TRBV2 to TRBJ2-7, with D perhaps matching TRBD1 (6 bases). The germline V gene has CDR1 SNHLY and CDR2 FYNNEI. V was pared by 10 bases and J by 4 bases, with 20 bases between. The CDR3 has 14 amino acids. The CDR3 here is CATSYGTSKYEQYF. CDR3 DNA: TGTGCCACCTCCTATGGGACAAGCAAGTACGAGCAGTACTTC.

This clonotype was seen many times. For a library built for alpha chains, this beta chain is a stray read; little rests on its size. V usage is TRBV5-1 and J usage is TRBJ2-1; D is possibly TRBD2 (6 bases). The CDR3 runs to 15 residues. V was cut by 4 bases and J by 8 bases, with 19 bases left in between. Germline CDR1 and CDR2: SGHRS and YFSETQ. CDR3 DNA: TGCGCCAGCAGCCTCCGGGACTCCCTCTCGCATGAGCAGTTCTTC. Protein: CASSLRDSLSHEQFF.

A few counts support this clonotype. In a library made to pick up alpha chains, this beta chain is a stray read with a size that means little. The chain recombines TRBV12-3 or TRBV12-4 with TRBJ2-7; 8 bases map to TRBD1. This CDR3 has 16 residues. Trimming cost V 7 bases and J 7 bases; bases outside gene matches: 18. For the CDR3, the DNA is TGTGCCAGCACCGCGGGACAGGCCTCAAGGGGGGAGGAGCAGTACTTC. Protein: CASTAGQASRGEEQYF.

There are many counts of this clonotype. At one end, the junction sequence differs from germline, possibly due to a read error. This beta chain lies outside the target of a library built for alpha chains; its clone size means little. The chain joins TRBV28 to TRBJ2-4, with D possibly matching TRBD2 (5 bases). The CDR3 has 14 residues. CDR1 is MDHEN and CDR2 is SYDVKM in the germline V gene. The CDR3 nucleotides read TGTGCCAGCAGTTTTCGGGGAGCCCAAAACATTCAGTACTTC. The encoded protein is CASSFRGAQNIQYF.